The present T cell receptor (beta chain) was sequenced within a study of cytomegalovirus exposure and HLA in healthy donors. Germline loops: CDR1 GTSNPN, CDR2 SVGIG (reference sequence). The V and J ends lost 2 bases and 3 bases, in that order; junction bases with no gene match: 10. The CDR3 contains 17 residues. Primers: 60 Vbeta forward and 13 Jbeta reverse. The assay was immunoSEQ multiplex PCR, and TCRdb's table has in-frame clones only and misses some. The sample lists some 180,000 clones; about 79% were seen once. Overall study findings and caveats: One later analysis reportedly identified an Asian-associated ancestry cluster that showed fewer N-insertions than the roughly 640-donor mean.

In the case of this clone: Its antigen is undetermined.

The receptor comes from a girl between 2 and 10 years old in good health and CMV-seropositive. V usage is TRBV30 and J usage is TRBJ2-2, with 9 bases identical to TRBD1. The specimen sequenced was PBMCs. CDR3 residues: CAWSPRIGTGYTGELFF. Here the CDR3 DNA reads TGTGCCTGGAGTCCACGAATTGGGACAGGGTACACCGGGGAGCTGTTTTTT.